This TCR beta chain was found in a study of cytomegalovirus exposure and HLA in healthy donors (dated by TCRdb to 2015 to 2018). Regarding the research as a whole: According to an earlier analysis of 587 of the donors, about 190 million T cells yielded over 100 million unique TCR beta sequences and 276 Gb of sequence data. An early release that covered about 600 HLA-typed donors contained approximately 300 gigabases of sequencing data and some 87 million unique TCR sequences. The genetic ancestry cluster associated with self-reported Caucasian donors included 80% to 90% of the roughly 360 genotyped donors. The study aimed to test whether cataloging public T cell receptors could reveal signatures of past pathogen exposure. The T cell repertoires of some 700 subjects were profiled by immunosequencing and related to cytomegalovirus serostatus. Besides the first cohort of more than 650 subjects, a separate validation cohort made up of roughly 120 different subjects was used. High-throughput TCR immunosequencing, statistical association of individual TCRs with disease status, and machine learning were combined to predict cytomegalovirus infection status. To study patterns of TCR occurrence, a later analysis re-analyzed previously published TCR beta repertoires from 600 to 750 donors and added high-resolution HLA genotyping. In the later analysis, no new phenotypic data were used to find candidate immune exposures; instead, reliance was placed on TCR beta sequences and their occurrence across donors. In an earlier analysis of 587 of the donors, high-throughput TCR beta sequencing was used to judge whether each TCR beta V gene segment behaved as functional or pseudogenic. Alongside the repertoire data, information on donor age, sex, ethnicity and CMV serostatus was compiled. In a later genetic analysis, genome-wide SNP genotypes for about 65% of the 666 donors were used, and that subset was treated as a discovery cohort. All discovery cohort repertoires had been generated using a single sequencing platform. Both class I and class II loci were covered by HLA typing, at four-digit resolution. The number of typed donors differed by locus: roughly 620-640 for A, B, C, DRB1 and DQB1; 522 for DQA1; some 610 for DPA1; and about 470 for DPB1. Roughly five DR-DQ haplotypes were handled as single units for association and clustering because linkage in the cohort was strong. On average, around 200,000 unique TCR beta nucleotide sequences were sequenced per donor among 300 to 500 genotyped donors of the cohort, with roughly 18% of those sequences being non-productive.

Points on this clone: Its antigen target is currently unknown.

The research as a whole found: The presence/absence analyses assumed that sequencing depth was roughly uniform across donors, and that assumption may not be true. The 87-base-pair reads could not distinguish some IMGT-functional V segments, including TRBV6-2 and TRBV6-3, so those segments were excluded. Correlated functional status among segregating V segments might reflect linkage disequilibrium, but an unknown experimental factor could not be ruled out. A later analysis found that TCR association rates varied across HLA loci, with DRB1 alleles showing the most associated TCRs and HLA-C alleles the fewest. This cohort had only TCR beta chains sequenced, and the lack of alpha or paired-chain data limited which features could be detected. According to a later analysis, parvovirus B19, influenza, CMV and Epstein-Barr virus appeared linked to several top co-occurrence clusters. A cluster of highly shared sequence variants was judged likely to represent a technical artifact of the sequencing pipeline. In a later genetic analysis, a missense DCLRE1C variant was associated with V-gene and J-gene trimming of TCR beta chains, and the association was replicated in an independent cohort. Most TCR sequences were seen in very few donors, while some public TCRs were found in many individuals. In vitro tests confirmed that a few of the cytomegalovirus-associated TCR beta chains recognize cytomegalovirus antigens. According to a later genetic analysis, donors in an Asian-associated ancestry cluster had fewer N-insertions in productive TCRs than the approximately 630-donor mean. The study listed approximately 160 TCR beta chains as associated with cytomegalovirus. In a later analysis, HLA-associated TCR beta chains showed more clonal expansion and lower generation probabilities than non-associated chains that were equally common. The classifier was reported to diagnose cytomegalovirus status with high specificity and sensitivity in both the original and validation cohorts. According to a later analysis, most CMV-associated TCR beta chains appeared to be HLA-restricted, and the HLA associations seemed to be driven largely by CMV exposure. Because counts were too low, some 17 rarely observed V segments, including chromosome 9 orphons, were excluded from the earlier analysis of 500 to 700 of the donors. Assigning TCR associations to individual alleles was difficult when HLA alleles, especially DR and DQ, strongly co-occurred. CMV serostatus was the only immune exposure information available for the cohort. HLA typing was unavailable for some donors at each locus, so association tests used only the typed subset. Broadly in line with IMGT annotations, most TCR beta V segments showed up in productive rearrangements about 87% or about 30% of the time in an earlier analysis of approximately 600 of the donors. The authors suggested that the approach could potentially be extended to other disease states and immunological phenotypes. A further reported finding was that TCR beta sequences accurately predicted the HLA-A and HLA-B alleles for most subjects in the first cohort. At a false discovery rate of 0.05, a later analysis linked around 17,000 TCR beta sequences to specific HLA alleles.

Library prep was done by the immunoSEQ multiplex PCR assay. For the multiplex PCR, a mixture combining 60 forward primers for TCR Vbeta segments and 13 reverse primers for TCR Jbeta segments was used. Amplification of the CDR3 region of rearranged TCR beta genes was performed with a multiplex PCR assay on genomic DNA. The Illumina HiSeq System was used to sequence the amplified TCR beta libraries as 87-base-pair reads. The paper's data handling went like this. A later analysis tallied tens of millions of unique TCR beta chains across the 666 repertoires, and 10 million to 11 million of those chains were shared by two or more donors. To remove PCR and sequencing errors, raw reads were error-corrected and collapsed into unique sequences using a nearest-neighbor algorithm that merged closely related sequences. CDR3 sequences were aligned to IMGT reference sequences to assign V, D and J gene segments. For a sequence to be retained, a match of at least six nucleotides was required to both a V gene segment and a J gene segment. A rearrangement counted as productive if the CDR3 had no stop codons and remained in frame with V and J, and every other rearrangement counted as non-productive. CDR3 was defined according to IMGT convention as the region running from the second conserved V-encoded cysteine to the conserved J-encoded phenylalanine. The earlier analysis of roughly 590 of the donors excluded sequences that lacked an unambiguous match to a single V gene segment. An earlier analysis of 550 to 650 of the donors classified V segments as functional when productive rearrangements were above 56.7% and as segregating when the standard deviation between donors was above 5%. To diagnose cytomegalovirus status from the catalog of TCR beta chain sequences, a statistical classification framework was built. In a later analysis, V and J genes were assigned by comparing TCR nucleotide sequences against IMGT/GENE-DB human TR gene sequences. The TCRdist pipeline was used in a later analysis to assign CDR3 sequences and most-parsimonious VDJ recombination scenarios. In a later analysis, each TCR beta chain was defined by its CDR3 amino acid sequence together with its V-gene family, and reads without a unique V-gene family were excluded. To address suspected cross-contamination and a sequencing artifact, a later analysis removed approximately 590 highly shared, low-generation-probability nucleotide sequences. A later analysis calculated a clonal expansion index for each public chain from normalized within-repertoire ranks of inferred template counts. Generation probabilities in a later analysis came from a VDJ recombination model fitted to out-of-frame rearrangements, and those results were checked against IGoR. A later analysis scored TCR-TCR, TCR-HLA and TCR-CMV co-occurrence with hypergeometric tests, applying a repertoire-size bias correction to TCR pairs. In a later analysis, false discovery rates were estimated by permuting HLA or CMV assignments 20 times. In a later analysis, co-occurring TCRs were grouped using DBSCAN, and TCRdist sequence similarity was added for clustering within HLA-allele-positive subsets. Co-occurrence clustering excluded repertoires with fewer than 30,000 or more than 120,000 public chains, plus five with anomalous nucleotide sharing. The table comes from immuneACCESS by way of TCRdb, which keeps in-frame sequences with V and J called. Part of the clones is missing from these tables; in studies checked, under half for an unresolved V gene and the rest for unknown reasons. For V, J and clone size, that table is used; D and trimming come from the DNA. This sample's records show 45,000 to 55,000 clones. The ten largest clones add up to more than 25% of the sample.

The cohort comprised 670 or so healthy bone marrow donors. At the time of sampling, every cohort member was nominally healthy, though immune exposures that went unrecorded were likely present. The donor tested CMV seropositive and was one of the 289 seropositive cohort members. A peripheral blood sample was provided by each donor, and peripheral blood mononuclear cells were used for TCR beta sequencing. Genomic DNA extraction from the blood cell samples was performed with the Qiagen DNeasy Blood Extraction Kit. From cysteine to phenylalanine, the CDR3 is 17 amino acids long. Just CDR3 DNA is preserved here, 51 bases in frame from base 1. CDR1 and CDR2, looked up from the germline V gene, are SGHTA and FQGTGA. V trim: 0 bases; J trim: 5 bases; unmatched bases: 12.

This clonotype was obtained from a man in his forties or fifties in good health and CMV-seropositive. Recombination connected TRBV7-3 to TRBJ1-2, and 7 junction bases match TRBD1. Sequencing was carried out using PBMCs. The DNA is TGTGCCAGCAGCTTAACCGCGTCTAACTCAGGGGGGTATGGCTACACCTTC. Its translation is CASSLTASNSGGYGYTF.